A single T cell receptor beta chain is shown here with its context. This record belongs to a study of T cell responses to AZD1222 COVID-19 vaccine. The method was immunoSEQ multiplex PCR; TCRdb's version includes in-frame clones alone and lacks a portion of them. The sample lists 90,000 to 150,000 clones, 88% occurring once. The CDR3 loop spans 14 amino acids. Germline-derived CDR1 and CDR2 are SGDLS and YYNGEE. Trimming took off 1 base at V and 3 bases at J, with 11 bases between the two ends. The chain carries TRBV9 and TRBJ2-7, with D perhaps being TRBD1 or TRBD2 (5 bases each). The TCR was taken from an adult in good health. The source material was peripheral blood, sampled on day 0 of AZD1222 vaccination. The DNA for the CDR3 is TGTGCCAGCAGCGTAAGTGAGGGGAACTACGAGCAGTACTTC. Residues: CASSVSEGNYEQYF.